This T cell receptor (beta chain) appears in the sequencing data of a study of T-cell reconstitution after alpha-beta-depleted transplantation in children (dated by TCRdb to the mid-2010s). For the wider study: Using TCR repertoire profiling, the study followed T-cell immune reconstitution in a quantitative way in children after TCRalphabeta/CD19-depleted allogeneic hematopoietic cell transplantation.

Via the germline V gene, CDR1 is SGHAT and CDR2 FQNNGV. The CDR3 holds 18 amino acids from the cysteine to the phenylalanine. Here the CDR3 DNA is all that survives: 54 bases in frame from base 1. V trim: 0 bases; J trim: 0 bases; unmatched bases: 7. Library preparation employed PCR. Sequenced using an Illumina HiSeq 2500. Molecular barcoding was employed in the preparation of TCR libraries, with unique molecular identifiers being used to normalize TCRbeta repertoire quantification. The public reads were run again by TCRdb, first through fastp at Q25 and then through MiXCR, and only productive beta chains were kept. Entries that share a CDR3 protein sequence are merged under the most common genes and DNA. Recorded for this sample are 700,000 to 950,000 distinct CDR3 sequences; about 15% of them occurred a single time. The ten most abundant clones make up 5% of the sample. The meaning of the sample's treatment or condition label: allogeneic hematopoietic cell transplantation with graft depleted of TCRalphabeta T cells and CD19 B cells. The transplant recipients were children given TCRalphabeta/CD19-depleted allogeneic hematopoietic cell grafts.

Findings and caveats that apply to the study as a whole: The high TCRbeta diversity at day 60 in some patients was ascribed to recipient T cells and intrathymic progenitors that had survived conditioning. The apparently early alphabetaT-cell count recovery about two months after transplant was reportedly dependent on only several hundred rapidly expanded clones derived from non-depleted graft cells. Hyperexpanded clone frequencies declined over subsequent months; after one year, T-cell counts and TCRbeta diversity were mostly attributed to newly produced T cells.

In regard to this clonotype: There is no known antigen for this receptor. No base quality information exists; no much larger clone differs at one position.

Sequencing was performed on PBMCs, mostly from graft donor cells, taken 360 days after TCRalphabeta/CD19-depleted stem cell transplant. The clonotype originates from a male patient between 10 and 17 years old who had a stem cell transplant for acute lymphoblastic leukemia, so the T cells may come from the graft donor. Recombination linked TRBV11-2 to TRBJ2-3, with TRBD2 matching 9 junction bases. For the CDR3, the sequence is CASSLDKLAGQSTDTQYF. The DNA sequence is given as TGTGCCAGCAGCTTAGATAAGCTAGCGGGACAGAGCACAGATACGCAGTATTTT.